The present TCR beta chain was sequenced within a study of OX40 agonist ivuxolimab in advanced cancers. Study overall: Age averaged around 59 years (range about 23 to 80), and around 78% were male. In three patients, partial responses were observed, one with hepatocellular carcinoma and two with cutaneous melanoma.

General study results and limits: Clones of CD4+ and CD8+ blood T cells grew by week 6 at doses of 0.1 to 3.0 mg/kg. Average numbers of expanded clones were greater in CD8+ T cells than in CD4+.

Per the germline V gene, CDR1 is SGHDT and CDR2 is YYEEEE. CDR3 length: 13 residues. V gave up 0 bases and J gave up 1 base, with 4 bases separating them. Produced via immunoSEQ multiplex PCR; TCRdb's table is partial and in-frame only. The data hold about 25,000 clones, with 65% to 90% observed a single time. Regarding this clone: What it recognizes is unknown.

The V call is TRBV5-6, the J call TRBJ1-2; D call uncertain. This TCR was recovered from an adult with an advanced solid tumor such as melanoma, head and neck, liver or kidney cancer. Sample: CD4+ or CD8+ T cells sorted from blood, taken in a trial of the OX40 agonist ivuxolimab. CDR3 nucleotide sequence: TGTGCCAGCAGCTTGGCCGGTAACTATGGCTACACCTTC. Encoded protein: CASSLAGNYGYTF.